What follows are 16 T cell receptor beta chains derived from one specimen sequenced in a study of shared clonotypes between healthy human individuals. Naivety among CD8 cells was defined by CD45RO negativity and positive CCR7 selection, thereby excluding terminally differentiated effector memory CD45RA+ cells. Some clones are missing from TCRdb's copy, which holds only in-frame ones; the method was immunoSEQ multiplex PCR. This sample has around 600,000 clones, with about 95% found just once. The specimen sequenced was naive CD8+ T cells sorted from blood. The receptors were gathered from a woman in her thirties in good health.

This clone was seen once. This sequence joins TRBV10-1 and TRBJ2-1; 7 nucleotides line up with TRBD1. Germline CDR1 WNHNN, CDR2 SYGVQD (reference sequence). This CDR3 region has 14 residues. J lost 4 bases, V lost 6 bases, and 6 bases had no gene match. CDR3 sequence reads: CASSTGAPYNEQFF. The CDR3 DNA follows: TGCGCCAGCAGCACAGGGGCCCCATACAATGAGCAGTTCTTC.

The rearrangement links TRBV27 to TRBJ2-1; TRBD2 matches at 11 bases. The CDR3 is made up of 15 amino acids. V shed 3 bases and J 10 bases; nucleotides not matched to a gene: 8. Germline-derived CDR1 and CDR2 are MNHEY and SMNVEV (reference sequence). The CDR3 reads CASSFVLAGGGEQFF. The DNA of the CDR3 is TGTGCCAGCAGTTTTGTGCTAGCGGGAGGAGGGGAGCAGTTCTTC.

The CDR3 loop reads CASSTHPPGEQFF. CDR3 nucleotides: TGTGCCAGCAGTACTCACCCTCCGGGGGAGCAGTTCTTC. This chain connects TRBV28 to TRBJ2-1; D is possibly TRBD2 (5 bases). V was shortened by 5 bases and J by 10 bases, with 15 bases between the two germline ends. Germline-derived CDR1 and CDR2 are MDHEN and SYDVKM. The CDR3 runs 13 residues.

This clone was seen once. This chain connects TRBV7-2 to TRBJ2-7; TRBD1 matches 8 bases. Germline V gene lookup returns CDR1 SGHTA and CDR2 FQGNSA. This CDR3 has 14 amino acids. V trimming: 3 bases; J trimming: 3 bases; junction bases outside the gene matches: 4. For the CDR3, the DNA is TGTGCCAGCAGCTTCGGTGGGACAGGCTACGAGCAGTACTTC. Translating gives CASSFGGTGYEQYF.

The chain couples TRBV14 to TRBJ2-1; 9 positions match TRBD2. Germline V gene data show CDR1 as SGHDN and CDR2 as FVKESK. This CDR3 comprises 15 residues. J was trimmed by 4 bases and V by 3 bases; bases with no gene match: 4. CDR3 region: CASSHSGSFYNEQFF. In DNA form, the CDR3 reads TGTGCCAGCAGCCATAGCGGGAGTTTTTACAATGAGCAGTTCTTC.

The genes are TRBV28 and TRBJ2-1, with 13 nucleotides matching TRBD2. The germline gives CDR1 MDHEN, CDR2 SYDVKM. V lost 4 bases to trimming and J lost 7 bases; unmatched junction nucleotides: 7. The length of the CDR3 is 16 residues. Here the CDR3 reads CASSSQLAGGWNEQFF. In DNA, the CDR3 is TGTGCCAGCAGTTCCCAACTAGCGGGAGGGTGGAATGAGCAGTTCTTC.

This clone was counted once. Other DNA sequences in this specimen translate into the identical CDR3. The genes are TRBV5-6 and TRBJ2-7; 11 bases align to TRBD2. V shed 3 bases and J 1 base; nucleotides not matched to a gene: 3. Germline-derived CDR1 and CDR2 are SGHDT and YYEEEE. The CDR3 is 15 residues long. CDR3 in amino acids: CASSSGTSGSYEQYF. For the CDR3, the DNA is TGTGCCAGCAGCTCCGGGACTAGCGGTTCCTACGAGCAGTACTTC.

V usage is TRBV27 and J usage is TRBJ1-1; 7 bases line up with TRBD1. Trimming removed 2 bases from V and 6 bases from J; junction bases left unmatched: 12. The CDR3 totals 16 residues. In germline, CDR1 is MNHEY, CDR2 SMNVEV (reference sequence). The CDR3 is CASSLGGMAGGPEAFF. The CDR3 bases are TGTGCCAGCAGTTTAGGAGGAATGGCAGGGGGGCCTGAAGCTTTCTTT.

The chain links TRBV5-1 to TRBJ2-1; 7 bases align to TRBD1. The CDR3 is made up of 16 amino acids. V was pared by 2 bases and J by 3 bases, with 8 bases of the junction left unmatched. Germline V gives CDR1 SGHRS, CDR2 YFSETQ. DNA for the CDR3: TGCGCCAGCAGCTTCCCTCAGGGGGTTTACTACAATGAGCAGTTCTTC. This encodes CASSFPQGVYYNEQFF.

The chain has TRBV7-8 and TRBJ2-1, with 12 bases that match TRBD2. Germline V gene sequence: CDR1 SGHVS, CDR2 FQNEAQ. Trimming removed 3 bases from V and 4 bases from J; junction bases left unmatched: 4. This CDR3 has 16 residues. The CDR3 DNA sequence: TGTGCCAGCAGCTTTCCACTAGCGGGAGGATACAATGAGCAGTTCTTC. Protein sequence: CASSFPLAGGYNEQFF.

The chain carries TRBV27 and TRBJ1-2; D is undetermined. This CDR3 has 14 amino acids. CDR1 is MNHEY, CDR2 SMNVEV, per germline (reference sequence). Trimming took 8 bases from V and 2 from J, leaving 15 bases between them. The CDR3 protein is CASPRIGVNYGYTF. For the CDR3, the DNA is TGTGCCAGCCCACGGATCGGGGTGAACTATGGCTACACCTTC.

The count of this clone is one. The chain combines TRBV9 with TRBJ2-7, with D perhaps assigned TRBD1 or TRBD2 (5 bases each). The CDR3 covers 14 residues. Trimming shortened V by 2 bases and J by 2 bases, and 11 bases separated the two germline ends. CDR1 SGDLS and CDR2 YYNGEE come from the germline V gene. CDR3 sequence (DNA): TGTGCCAGCAGCGTGGGACGGGCTACCTACGAGCAGTACTTC. This codes for CASSVGRATYEQYF. Filled out from reference TRBV9 and TRBJ2-7, the complete variable domain reads DSGVTQTPKHLITATGQRVTLRCSPRSGDLSVYWYQQSLDQGLQFLIQYYNGEERAKGNILERFSAQQFPDLHSELNLSSLELGDSALYFCASSVGRATYEQYFGPGTRLTVT.

This clone showed up just once. The J gene is TRBJ2-1, the V gene TRBV7-3; no clear D. The CDR3 extends over 16 amino acids. V shed 5 bases and J shed 2 bases, with 16 bases lying between them. Germline V gene lookup returns CDR1 SGHTA and CDR2 FQGTGA. The CDR3 nucleotides read TGTGCCAGCAGCCCGGGCTCCTCCGGAGCCTACAATGAGCAGTTCTTC. Protein: CASSPGSSGAYNEQFF.

The chain joins TRBV9 to TRBJ2-7; D could derive from TRBD1 or TRBD2 (5 bases each). Germline CDR1 SGDLS, CDR2 YYNGEE. The V gene lost 3 bases and the J gene lost 0 bases, with 13 bases spanning the gap. The CDR3 sequence is 15 residues long. The CDR3 loop reads CASSAGTGSSYEQYF. CDR3 bases: TGTGCCAGCAGCGCAGGGACGGGGAGCTCCTACGAGCAGTACTTC.

The rearrangement links TRBV11-3 to TRBJ2-7; 9 bases fit TRBD2. Germline lookup yields CDR1 SGHNT and CDR2 YENEEA. J gave up 0 bases and V 6 bases, and 3 bases lay outside the gene matches. This CDR3 has 14 residues. Here the CDR3 reads CASSFSGSSYEQYF. The CDR3 DNA reads as TGTGCCAGCAGTTTTAGCGGGAGCTCCTACGAGCAGTACTTC.

Concerning this clone: The junction differs from germline at one of its ends, possibly a read error. The same CDR3 arises from other DNA sequences in this sample as well. The chain joins TRBV7-9 to TRBJ2-7; D may be TRBD2 (6 bases). The CDR3 sequence is 14 residues long. The germline gives CDR1 SEHNR, CDR2 FQNEAQ (reference sequence). CDR3 nucleotide sequence: TGTGCCAGCAGCTTAGCCCCGACTAGGGACGAGCAATACTTC. Translation gives CASSLAPTRDEQYF. Together with reference TRBV7-9 and TRBJ2-7, the CDR3 gives the full variable domain: DTGVSQNPRHKITKRGQNVTFRCDPISEHNRLYWYRQTLGQGPEFLTYFQNEAQLEKSRLLSDRFSAERPKGSFSTLEIQRTEQGDSAMYLCASSLAPTRDEQYFGPGTRLTVT.